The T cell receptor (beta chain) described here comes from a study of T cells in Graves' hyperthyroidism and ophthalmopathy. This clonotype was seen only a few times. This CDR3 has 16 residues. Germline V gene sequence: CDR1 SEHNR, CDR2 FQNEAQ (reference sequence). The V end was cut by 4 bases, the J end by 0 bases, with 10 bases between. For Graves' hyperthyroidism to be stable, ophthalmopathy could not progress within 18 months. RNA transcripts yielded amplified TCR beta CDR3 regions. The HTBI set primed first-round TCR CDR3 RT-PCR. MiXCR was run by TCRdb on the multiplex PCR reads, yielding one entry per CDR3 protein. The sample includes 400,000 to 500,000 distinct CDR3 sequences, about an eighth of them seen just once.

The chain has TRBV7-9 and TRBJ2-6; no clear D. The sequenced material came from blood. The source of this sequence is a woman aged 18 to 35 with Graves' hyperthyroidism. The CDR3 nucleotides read TGTGCCAGCAGCTCCGGACGGAGCTCTGGGGCCAACGTCCTGACTTTC. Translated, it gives CASSSGRSSGANVLTF.